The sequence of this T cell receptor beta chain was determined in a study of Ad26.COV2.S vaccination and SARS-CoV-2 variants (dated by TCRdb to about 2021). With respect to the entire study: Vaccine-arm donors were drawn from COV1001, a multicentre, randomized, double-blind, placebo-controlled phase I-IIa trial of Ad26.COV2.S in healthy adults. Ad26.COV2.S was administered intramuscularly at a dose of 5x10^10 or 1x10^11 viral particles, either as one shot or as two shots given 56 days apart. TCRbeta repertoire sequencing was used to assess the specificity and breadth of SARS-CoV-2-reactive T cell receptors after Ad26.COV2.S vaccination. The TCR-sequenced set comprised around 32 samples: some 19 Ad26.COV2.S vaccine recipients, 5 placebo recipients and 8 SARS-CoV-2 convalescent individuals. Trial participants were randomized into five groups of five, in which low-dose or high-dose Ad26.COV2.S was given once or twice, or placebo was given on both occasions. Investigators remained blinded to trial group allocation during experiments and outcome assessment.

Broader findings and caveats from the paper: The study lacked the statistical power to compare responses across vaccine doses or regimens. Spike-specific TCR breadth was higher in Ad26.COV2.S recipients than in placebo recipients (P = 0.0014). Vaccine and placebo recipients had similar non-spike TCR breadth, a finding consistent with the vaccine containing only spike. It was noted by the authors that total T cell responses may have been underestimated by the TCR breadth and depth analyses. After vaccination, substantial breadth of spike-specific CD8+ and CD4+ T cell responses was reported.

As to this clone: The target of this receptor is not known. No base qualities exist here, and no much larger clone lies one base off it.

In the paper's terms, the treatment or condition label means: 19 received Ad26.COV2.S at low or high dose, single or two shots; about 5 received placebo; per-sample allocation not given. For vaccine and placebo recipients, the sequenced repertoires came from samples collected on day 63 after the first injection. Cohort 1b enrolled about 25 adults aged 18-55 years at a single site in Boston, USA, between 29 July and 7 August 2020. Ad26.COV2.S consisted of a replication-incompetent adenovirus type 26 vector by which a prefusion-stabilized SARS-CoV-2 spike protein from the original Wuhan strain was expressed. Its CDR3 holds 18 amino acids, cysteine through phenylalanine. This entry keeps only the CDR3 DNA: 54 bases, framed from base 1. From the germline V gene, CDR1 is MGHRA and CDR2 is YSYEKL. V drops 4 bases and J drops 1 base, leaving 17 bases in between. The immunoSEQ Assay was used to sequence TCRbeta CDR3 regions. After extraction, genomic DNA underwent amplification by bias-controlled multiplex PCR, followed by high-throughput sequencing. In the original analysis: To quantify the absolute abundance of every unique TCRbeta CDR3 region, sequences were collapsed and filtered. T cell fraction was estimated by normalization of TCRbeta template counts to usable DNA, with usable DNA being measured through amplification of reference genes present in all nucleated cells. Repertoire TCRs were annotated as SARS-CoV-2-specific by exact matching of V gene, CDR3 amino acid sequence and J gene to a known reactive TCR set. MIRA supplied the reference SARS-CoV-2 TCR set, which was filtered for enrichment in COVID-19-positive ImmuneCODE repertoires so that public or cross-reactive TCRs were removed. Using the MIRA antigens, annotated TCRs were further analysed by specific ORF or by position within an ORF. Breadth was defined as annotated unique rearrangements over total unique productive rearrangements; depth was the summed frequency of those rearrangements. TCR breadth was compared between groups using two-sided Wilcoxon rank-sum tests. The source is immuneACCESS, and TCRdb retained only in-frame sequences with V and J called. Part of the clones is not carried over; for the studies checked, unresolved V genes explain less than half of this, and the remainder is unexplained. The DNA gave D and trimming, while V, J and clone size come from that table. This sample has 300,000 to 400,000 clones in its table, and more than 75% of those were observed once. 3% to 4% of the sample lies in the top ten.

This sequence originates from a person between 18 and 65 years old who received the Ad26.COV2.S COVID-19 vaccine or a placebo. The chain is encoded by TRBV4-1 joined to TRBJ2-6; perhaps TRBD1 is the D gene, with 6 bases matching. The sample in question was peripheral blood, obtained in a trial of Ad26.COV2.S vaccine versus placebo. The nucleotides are TGCGCCAGCAGCCCCCAAACGGGCAGGGGATCTGGGGCCAACGTCCTGACTTTC. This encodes CASSPQTGRGSGANVLTF.